This is a list of T cell receptor beta chains from one sample in a study of blood T cell repertoires in COVID-19. The assay was immunoSEQ multiplex PCR, and TCRdb's table has in-frame clones only and misses some. The table includes some 360,000 clones, roughly 90% detected once. The sequencing input was peripheral blood. Receptor source: a woman aged 60-75 years with COVID-19, enrolled during active disease. Each CDR3 is given with its conserved first and last residue. D genes are given only for firm matches. Size values are once, few and many counts, or a class for expanded clones, and some rows have none.

j_call clone_size d_call v_call cdr3_aa cdr3_nt
TRBJ1-2 . . TRBV27 CASSLSTTGVLGYGYTF TGTGCCAGCAGTTTATCCACGACGGGGGTGTTGGGCTATGGCTACACCTTC
TRBJ2-2 . . TRBV7-3 CASSTGSGWSGELFF TGTGCCAGCAGCACCGGGTCTGGGTGGTCCGGGGAGCTGTTTTTT
TRBJ2-7 . TRBD1 TRBV6-6 CASVETGLYEQYF TGTGCCAGCGTGGAGACAGGGCTCTACGAGCAGTACTTC
TRBJ2-1 . . TRBV9 CASSANSGSYNEQFF TGTGCCAGCAGCGCTAATAGCGGTTCCTACAATGAGCAGTTCTTC
TRBJ2-7 . . TRBV10-3 CAISERGGTPYEQYF TGTGCCATCAGTGAGAGGGGTGGGACACCCTACGAGCAGTACTTC
TRBJ2-3 once . TRBV5-4 CASSLPRTTDTQYF TGTGCCAGCAGCTTGCCCAGAACCACAGATACGCAGTATTTT
TRBJ2-1 . TRBD2 TRBV7-8 CASSPRAGEYFGEQFF TGTGCCAGCAGCCCGCGAGCGGGGGAATATTTTGGTGAGCAGTTCTTC
TRBJ1-5 . . TRBV19 CASTREGLSNQPQHF TGTGCCAGTACCAGGGAGGGTTTAAGCAATCAGCCCCAGCATTTT
TRBJ1-2 . . TRBV6-5 CASTKTPNYGYTF TGTGCCAGCACCAAAACCCCTAATTATGGCTACACCTTC
TRBJ2-1 . . TRBV9 CASSVAGSPTYNEQFF TGTGCCAGCAGCGTAGCGGGGAGCCCGACCTACAATGAGCAGTTCTTC
TRBJ2-3 . TRBD2 TRBV3-1/TRBV3-2 CASSHATTSGGPRRTDTQYF TGTGCCAGCAGCCACGCTACCACTAGCGGGGGCCCCAGACGCACAGATACGCAGTATTTT
TRBJ1-1 once TRBD1 TRBV5-6 CASRGQGVLMNTEAFF TGTGCCAGCCGGGGACAGGGGGTCTTAATGAACACTGAAGCTTTCTTT
TRBJ1-5 many . TRBV28 CASSFFTQDQPQHF TGTGCCAGCAGTTTCTTCACTCAGGATCAGCCCCAGCATTTT
TRBJ1-4 . TRBD1 TRBV19 CASRPGTGVTNEKLFF TGTGCCAGTCGTCCCGGGACAGGAGTAACTAATGAAAAACTGTTTTTT
TRBJ2-2 . . TRBV19 CASSLGQPPNTGELFF TGTGCCAGTAGTTTGGGACAACCTCCGAACACCGGGGAGCTGTTTTTT
TRBJ2-7 . . TRBV11-3 CASSFDSSYEQYF TGTGCCAGCAGCTTCGATAGCTCCTACGAGCAGTACTTC
TRBJ2-3 once TRBD1 TRBV7-8 CASSLADRGQADTQYF TGTGCCAGCAGCTTAGCGGACAGGGGGCAAGCAGATACGCAGTATTTT
TRBJ1-4 once . TRBV7-2 CASSLRYLGGKLFF TGTGCCAGCAGCTTAAGATACCTGGGGGGAAAACTGTTTTTT
TRBJ1-2 . . TRBV5-4 CASSLSRRANYGYTF TGTGCCAGCAGCTTGTCAAGGAGAGCTAACTATGGCTACACCTTC
TRBJ1-2 . . TRBV20-1 CSASTAAGPYGYTF TGCAGTGCTAGTACCGCCGCGGGGCCCTATGGCTACACCTTC
TRBJ2-3 . TRBD1 TRBV6-4 CASSEQGAITDTQYF TGTGCCAGCAGTGAACAGGGGGCGATCACAGATACGCAGTATTTT
TRBJ1-1 . . TRBV7-3 CASSLLGGTEAFF TGTGCCAGCAGCTTATTAGGGGGCACTGAAGCTTTCTTT
TRBJ1-4 . . TRBV13 CASSPDSGGNEKLFF TGTGCCAGCAGCCCCGACTCGGGGGGTAATGAAAAACTGTTTTTT
TRBJ2-5 . TRBD1 TRBV5-5 CASSLKGTGKEETQYF TGTGCCAGCAGCTTAAAAGGGACAGGGAAAGAAGAGACCCAGTACTTC
TRBJ1-4 . . TRBV11-2 CASSLSRGNEKLFF TGTGCCAGCAGCTTATCGAGAGGGAATGAAAAACTGTTTTTT
TRBJ1-4 once TRBD1 TRBV6-5 CASRQGGTNEKLFF TGTGCCAGCCGACAGGGAGGAACTAATGAAAAACTGTTTTTT
TRBJ2-2 . TRBD1 TRBV7-3 CASSLYGTVNTGELFF TGTGCCAGCAGCTTGTACGGGACAGTTAACACCGGGGAGCTGTTTTTT
TRBJ2-1 . TRBD2 TRBV28 CASSLGGRGQFF TGTGCCAGCAGTTTAGGGGGGAGGGGGCAGTTCTTC
TRBJ2-3 . TRBD2 TRBV6-5 CASSPGTRGDTQYF TGTGCCAGCAGCCCAGGGACTAGGGGGGATACGCAGTATTTT
TRBJ2-7 . TRBD2 TRBV13 CASSRRDYPYEQYF TGTGCCAGCAGTCGCCGGGACTACCCCTACGAGCAGTACTTC
TRBJ2-7 . TRBD2 TRBV5-6 CASSSAGVPYEQYF TGTGCCAGCAGCTCCGCGGGGGTACCCTACGAGCAGTACTTC
TRBJ1-5 . . TRBV2 CASSDWRVNQPQHF TGTGCCAGCAGTGACTGGAGGGTCAATCAGCCCCAGCATTTT
TRBJ1-2 . . TRBV6-6 CASSLTNYGYTF TGTGCCAGCAGTCTCACTAACTATGGCTACACCTTC
TRBJ2-1 once TRBD2 TRBV5-1 CASSLLGGGASYNEQFF TGCGCCAGCAGCTTGTTGGGCGGGGGGGCCTCCTACAATGAGCAGTTCTTC
TRBJ2-2 . . TRBV3-1/TRBV3-2 CASSLRTVNTGELFF TGTGCCAGCAGCCTGAGGACTGTAAACACCGGGGAGCTGTTTTTT
TRBJ1-3 . . TRBV19 CASSPGDAQGGNTIYF TGTGCCAGTAGTCCGGGGGACGCTCAAGGTGGAAACACCATATATTTT
TRBJ2-5 . TRBD1 TRBV5-1 CASYSGGETQYF TGCGCCAGCTATTCAGGGGGAGAGACCCAGTACTTC
TRBJ2-5 . TRBD1 TRBV18 CASSPYNRGLGETQYF TGTGCCAGCTCACCATATAACAGGGGGTTAGGAGAGACCCAGTACTTC
TRBJ2-1 . . TRBV18 CASSPGQNEQFF TGTGCCAGCTCACCGGGACAAAATGAGCAGTTCTTC
TRBJ1-2 . . TRBV6-5 CASSYAGPGKVGYTF TGTGCCAGCAGTTACGCGGGACCCGGGAAGGTTGGCTACACCTTC
TRBJ1-5 . . TRBV7-2 CASSPDRNQPQHF TGTGCCAGCAGCCCAGACAGGAATCAGCCCCAGCATTTT
TRBJ1-2 . TRBD1 TRBV5-6 CASSAIDRGRSGYTF TGTGCCAGCAGCGCGATCGACAGGGGGCGATCTGGCTACACCTTC